The rows below give T cell receptor beta chains drawn from one sample of a study of regulatory T cells in long-lasting Graves disease. MiXCR, applied by TCRdb to the multiplex PCR reads, yields one record per CDR3 protein. Of hundreds of thousands of distinct CDR3 sequences in the sample, roughly 15% were seen once. The same data also went into a second study, on T cells in Graves' hyperthyroidism and ophthalmopathy.

The sequencing here drew on peripheral blood mononuclear cells (PBMCs), taken at new diagnosis, from a patient treated with antithyroid drugs. The receptor set was obtained from a woman aged 25 to 39 with Graves disease. CDR3s include the opening cysteine and the closing phenylalanine or tryptophan. A D gene is named only where the DNA matches it firmly. Clone size is not always given. Where it is, it says once, few, many or a class for expanded clones.

.,15,TRBV6-2/TRBV6-3,TRBJ1-2,.,CASSKPGLMHYGYTF,TGTGCCAGCAGTAAGCCGGGACTGATGCATTATGGCTACACCTTC
many,15,TRBV12-3/TRBV12-4,TRBJ2-1,TRBD2,CASSLGRTSGNEQFF,TGTGCCAGCAGTTTAGGACGGACTAGCGGGAATGAGCAGTTCTTC
.,14,TRBV9,TRBJ1-2,.,CASSVDQGMDGYTF,TGTGCCAGCAGCGTAGATCAGGGGATGGATGGCTACACCTTC
once,15,TRBV18,TRBJ2-3,TRBD2,CASSTSSGRTDTQYF,TGTGCCAGCTCAACCTCTAGCGGACGCACAGATACGCAGTATTTT
many,13,TRBV7-3,TRBJ1-1,.,CASSSETGTEAFF,TGTGCCAGCAGCTCAGAGACAGGCACTGAAGCTTTCTTT
.,15,TRBV7-9,TRBJ1-6,TRBD1,CASSPGQGLNSSLHF,TGTGCCAGCAGCCCAGGACAGGGGTTGAATTCATCCCTCCACTTT
few,16,TRBV18,TRBJ2-1,.,CASSPITTRSYNEQFF,TGTGCCAGCTCACCCATTACAACTCGCTCCTACAATGAGCAGTTCTTC
many,13,TRBV29-1,TRBJ1-1,.,CSVAWGGNTEAFF,TGCAGCGTTGCCTGGGGAGGGAACACTGAAGCTTTCTTT
few,16,TRBV3-1,TRBJ2-1,.,CASSQGTGGIQETQHF,TGTGCCAGCAGCCAAGGGACGGGCGGAATCCAAGAGACCCAGCACTTC
.,15,TRBV6-1,TRBJ2-1,.,CASSERVVLYNEQFF,TGTGCCAGCAGTGAAAGGGTGGTCCTTTACAATGAGCAGTTCTTC
.,16,TRBV10-1,TRBJ2-1,TRBD2,CASSRLAGAGYNEQFF,TGCGCCAGCAGTAGACTAGCGGGAGCAGGCTACAATGAGCAGTTCTTC
many,12,TRBV28,TRBJ1-2,TRBD1,CASSSSQGVYTF,TGTGCCAGCAGTTCCTCGCAGGGGGTTTACACCTTC
.,15,TRBV19,TRBJ1-5,.,CASSIVEYSNQPQHF,TGTGCCAGTAGTATTGTAGAGTATAGCAATCAGCCCCAGCATTTT
.,14,TRBV18,TRBJ2-7,.,CASSPKNVDYEQYF,TGTGCCAGCTCACCTAAAAACGTCGACTACGAGCAGTACTTC
.,12,TRBV27,TRBJ2-7,.,CASKRPSGEQYF,TGTGCCAGCAAACGCCCCAGCGGGGAGCAGTACTTC
few,17,TRBV19,TRBJ1-4,TRBD1,CASSKGPLTGDREKLFF,TGTGCCAGTAGTAAGGGGCCCCTGACAGGGGACCGCGAAAAACTGTTTTTT
few,15,TRBV27,TRBJ1-5,TRBD1,CASSSGGYSNQPQHF,TGTGCCAGCAGTTCAGGGGGCTATAGCAATCAGCCCCAGCATTTT
few,13,TRBV20-1,TRBJ2-7,.,CSARVEVTYEQYF,TGCAGTGCTAGAGTCGAAGTAACCTACGAGCAGTACTTC